These 9 T cell receptor beta chains share one sample of origin, sequenced in a study of spatial heterogeneity in lung cancer. TCRdb independently ran MiXCR on the 5' RACE reads; one entry per CDR3 protein. The repertoire holds around 14,000 distinct CDR3 sequences, with roughly 3.9% as singletons. Sample time point: sample taken at primary tumor resection. Sequences were derived from normal lung tissue next to the tumor, sampled at surgery. The receptors were sampled from a male donor with early-stage non-small cell lung cancer.

This clonotype has at least ten counts. This beta chain lies outside the target of a library built for alpha chains; its clone size means little. V and J are TRBV7-9 and TRBJ2-1; 9 bases map to TRBD2. The CDR3 has 15 amino acids. Per germline, CDR1 SEHNR and CDR2 FQNEAQ (reference sequence). The J segment lost 3 bases and the V segment lost 5 bases, leaving 5 bases of the junction unmatched. CDR3 in amino acids: CASSRSGRFYNEQFF. CDR3 DNA sequence: TGTGCCAGCAGCCGTAGCGGGAGATTCTACAATGAGCAGTTCTTC.

This clonotype was recorded a few times. This beta chain lies outside the target of a library built for alpha chains; its clone size means little. This chain connects TRBV9 to TRBJ2-3; 15 bases align to TRBD2. The CDR3 has 18 amino acids. CDR1 and CDR2 (germline): SGDLS, YYNGEE. The junction had 8 bases not matched to a gene; V was cut back by 4 bases and J by 2 bases. The CDR3 is CASSRGLAGGINTDTQYF. In DNA form, the CDR3 reads TGTGCCAGCAGCCGTGGACTAGCGGGAGGGATCAACACAGATACGCAGTATTTT.

This clonotype showed up many times. Since the library was made to target alpha chains, this beta chain is a stray read and its abundance is not meaningful. The rearrangement joins TRBV6-1 to TRBJ2-3, with TRBD1 matching over 7 bases. CDR3 length: 14 amino acids. Germline V gene data show CDR1 as MNHNS and CDR2 as SASEGT. The trim removed 6 bases at V and 1 base at J, leaving 4 bases unmatched. CDR3 loop: CASRPTGGTDTQYF. CDR3 DNA: TGTGCCAGCAGACCTACAGGGGGCACAGATACGCAGTATTTT.

This clonotype occurred many times. A library prepared for alpha chains yielded this beta chain as an off-target read; its size is of little meaning. The rearrangement joins TRBV7-2 to TRBJ2-7; 11 bases are shared with TRBD2. V trimming: 5 bases; J trimming: 4 bases; junction bases outside the gene matches: 4. The CDR3 covers 14 residues. CDR1 and CDR2 from the germline V gene are SGHTA and FQGNSA. The CDR3 coding sequence is TGTGCCAGCAGCGTGGGACTAGCGGATTACGAGCAGTACTTC. Its translation: CASSVGLADYEQYF.

This clonotype was recorded at least ten times. Since it is a stray read in a library aimed at alpha chains, this beta chain has a size that is not meaningful. The chain is built from TRBV10-3 and TRBJ2-7, with 8 bases aligning to TRBD1. V trimming: 10 bases; J trimming: 3 bases; junction bases outside the gene matches: 8. CDR3 length equals 13 residues. CDR1 and CDR2 from the germline V gene are ENHRY and SYGVKD. The CDR3 coding sequence is TGTGCCACCGGGACAGGTGGCCTCTACGAGCAGTACTTC. The encoded protein is CATGTGGLYEQYF.

The sample holds many counts of this clonotype. This beta chain slipped into a library made for alpha chains as a stray read, so its size is not meaningful. The V call is TRBV9, the J call TRBJ1-5; D gene ambiguous. The V and J ends lost 2 bases and 7 bases respectively, with 10 bases between them. CDR1 and CDR2 from the germline V gene are SGDLS and YYNGEE. The CDR3 has 13 residues. The CDR3 here is CASSVAPEQPQHF. CDR3 DNA: TGTGCCAGCAGCGTCGCCCCGGAACAGCCCCAGCATTTT. The entire variable domain, with the rest obtained from reference TRBV9 and TRBJ1-5, is as follows: DSGVTQTPKHLITATGQRVTLRCSPRSGDLSVYWYQQSLDQGLQFLIQYYNGEERAKGNILERFSAQQFPDLHSELNLSSLELGDSALYFCASSVAPEQPQHFGDGTRLSIL.

This clonotype has a count of ten or more. This beta chain turned up in a library designed for alpha chains; as an off-target read, its abundance says little. The V call is TRBV7-2, the J call TRBJ2-1, with 11 bases matching TRBD2. Losses at the gene ends were 4 bases for V and 10 bases for J; bases not matched to a gene: 9. The CDR3 consists of 15 residues. From germline, CDR1 is SGHTA and CDR2 FQGNSA. Here the CDR3 DNA reads TGTGCCAGCAGCTCGCTAGCGGGAGGCCGTCAGGAGCAGTTCTTC. It codes for CASSSLAGGRQEQFF.

This clonotype was seen ten or more times. This beta chain slipped into a library made for alpha chains as a stray read, so its size is not meaningful. The chain links TRBV20-1 to TRBJ1-3; no reliable D call. The CDR3 has 14 amino acids. In germline, CDR1 is DFQATT, CDR2 SNEGSKA (reference sequence). Trimming left V 0 bases short and J 0 bases short, with 6 bases between. CDR3 coding DNA: TGCAGTGCTAGAGATGGGCCCTCTGGAAACACCATATATTTT. Translated: CSARDGPSGNTIYF.

This clonotype was recorded at least ten times. A library prepared for alpha chains yielded this beta chain as an off-target read; its size is of little meaning. V is TRBV7-3 and J is TRBJ2-7; D may be TRBD1 or TRBD2 (5 bases each). The V gene lost 5 bases and the J gene lost 5 bases, with 13 bases spanning the gap. Germline CDR1 is SGHTA and CDR2 is FQGTGA. The CDR3 length is 13 residues. The DNA of the CDR3 is TGTGCCAGCAGCCTTAACCAGGGAGACGAGCAGTACTTC. Amino acids: CASSLNQGDEQYF.